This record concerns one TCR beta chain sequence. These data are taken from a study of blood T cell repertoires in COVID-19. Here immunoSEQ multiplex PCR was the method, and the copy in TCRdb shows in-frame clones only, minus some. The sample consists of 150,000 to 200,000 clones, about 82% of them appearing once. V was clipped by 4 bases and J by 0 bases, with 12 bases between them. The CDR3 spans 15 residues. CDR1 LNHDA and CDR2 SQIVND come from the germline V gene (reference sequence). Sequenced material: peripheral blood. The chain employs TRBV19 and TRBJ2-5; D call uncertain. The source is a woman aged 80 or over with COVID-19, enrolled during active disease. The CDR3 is CASSRSTGYQETQYF. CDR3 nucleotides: TGTGCCAGTAGTAGGTCGACGGGTTACCAAGAGACCCAGTACTTC.